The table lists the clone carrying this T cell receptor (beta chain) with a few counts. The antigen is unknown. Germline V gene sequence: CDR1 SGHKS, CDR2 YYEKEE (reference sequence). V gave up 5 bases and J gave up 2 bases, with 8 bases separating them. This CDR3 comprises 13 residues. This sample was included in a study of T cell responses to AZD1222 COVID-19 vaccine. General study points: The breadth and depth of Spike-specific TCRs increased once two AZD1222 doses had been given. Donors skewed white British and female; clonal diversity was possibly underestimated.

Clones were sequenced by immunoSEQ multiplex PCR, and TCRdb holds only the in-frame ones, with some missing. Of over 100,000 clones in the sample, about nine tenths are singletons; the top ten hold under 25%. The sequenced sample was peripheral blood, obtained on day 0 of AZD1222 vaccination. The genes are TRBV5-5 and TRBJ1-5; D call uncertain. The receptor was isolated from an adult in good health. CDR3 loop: CASSPPGNQPQHF. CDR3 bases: TGTGCCAGCAGTCCACCAGGCAATCAGCCCCAGCATTTT.